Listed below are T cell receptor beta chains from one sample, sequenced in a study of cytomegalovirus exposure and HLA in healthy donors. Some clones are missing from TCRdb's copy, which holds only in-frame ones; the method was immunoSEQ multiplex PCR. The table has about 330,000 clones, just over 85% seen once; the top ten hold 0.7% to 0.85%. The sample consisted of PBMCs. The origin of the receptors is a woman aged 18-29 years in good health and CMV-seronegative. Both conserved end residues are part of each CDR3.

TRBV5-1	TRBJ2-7	CASSLDRGATYEQYF
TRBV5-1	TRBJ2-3	CASSRGSTDTQYF
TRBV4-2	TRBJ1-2	CASSQEGAVSAGGYTF
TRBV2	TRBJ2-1	CASNRGLYNEQFF
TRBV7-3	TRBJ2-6	CASSLAQGSGANVLTF
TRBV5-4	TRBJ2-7	CASSRSVGTPSGLAGKEQYF
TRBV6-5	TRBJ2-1	CASKVAGVEGDEQFF
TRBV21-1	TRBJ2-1	CASTPSRTSGRGEQFF
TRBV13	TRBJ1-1	CASSIQGAVTEAFF
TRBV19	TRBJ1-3	CASSPRGTRSGNTIYF
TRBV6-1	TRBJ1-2	CASSESGGGYTF
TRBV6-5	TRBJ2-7	CATARTGEFYEQYF
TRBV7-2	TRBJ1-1	CASSLAVSAEAFF
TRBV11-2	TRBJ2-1	CASSLLASPYNEQFF
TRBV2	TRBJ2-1	CASSLDSNEQFF
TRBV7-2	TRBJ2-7	CASSLGDRTGDEQYF
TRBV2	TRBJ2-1	CASRGLAATYNEQFF
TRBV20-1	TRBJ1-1	CGIPGTEAFF
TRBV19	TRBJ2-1	CASSMGLGLPLGNEQFF
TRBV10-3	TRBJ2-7	CAISPRQGDEQYF
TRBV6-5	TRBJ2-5	CASSYRGDGETQYF
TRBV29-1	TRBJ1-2	CSVEGADYGYTF
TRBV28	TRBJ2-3	CASSWMTGGYLDTQYF
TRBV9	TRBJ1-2	CASSVGGGDGYTF
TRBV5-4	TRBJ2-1	CASSSGTSGTYNEQFF
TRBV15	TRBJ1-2	CATSIDSVNYGYTF
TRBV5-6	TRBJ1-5	CASSSGQELHQPQHF
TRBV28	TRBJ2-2	CASSLAWTGELFF
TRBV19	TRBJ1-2	CASSAGQGAGGYTF
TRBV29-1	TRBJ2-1	CSGAGLAGSYNEQFF
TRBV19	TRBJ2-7	CASSSLAGGPYEQYF
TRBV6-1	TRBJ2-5	CASSEVSTAGTQYF
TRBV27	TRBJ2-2	CASSEDSRLNTGELFF
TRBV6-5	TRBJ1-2	CASTDGVNYGYTF
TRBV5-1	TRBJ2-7	CASSPGTSGLEEQYF
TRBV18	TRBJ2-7	CASSLYRAYEQYF
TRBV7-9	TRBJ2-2	CASSLDLSDRANTGELFF
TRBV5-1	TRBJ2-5	CASRRAGGPRETQYF
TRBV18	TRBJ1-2	CASSQGTDPNYGYTF
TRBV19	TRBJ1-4	CASSIDFGGRGEKLFF
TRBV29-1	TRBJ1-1	CSVEVQGFMNTEAFF
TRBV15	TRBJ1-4	CATPAPLRVENEKLFF
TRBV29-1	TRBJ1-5	CSVSRGAGDQPQHF
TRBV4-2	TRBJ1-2	CASSQDLGPYGYTF
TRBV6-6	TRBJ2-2	CASTVAGTNTGELFF
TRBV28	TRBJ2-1	CASSKSTGNEQFF
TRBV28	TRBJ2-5	CATMGASGLQETQYF
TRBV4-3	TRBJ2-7	CASSQREGSSYEQYF
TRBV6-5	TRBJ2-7	CASRRKGAQYF
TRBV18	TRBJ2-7	CASSPLRASGRDLYHEQYF
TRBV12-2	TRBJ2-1	CASRPSTSGMFNEQFF
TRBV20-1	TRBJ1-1	CSAIINTEAFF
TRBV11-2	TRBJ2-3	CASSPPGGADTQYF
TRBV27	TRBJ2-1	CATQRLPWVNEQFF
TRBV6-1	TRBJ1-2	CASSGFGTENYGYTF
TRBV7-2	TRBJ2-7	CASSRSGNNEQYF
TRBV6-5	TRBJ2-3	CASRTSPGDTQYF